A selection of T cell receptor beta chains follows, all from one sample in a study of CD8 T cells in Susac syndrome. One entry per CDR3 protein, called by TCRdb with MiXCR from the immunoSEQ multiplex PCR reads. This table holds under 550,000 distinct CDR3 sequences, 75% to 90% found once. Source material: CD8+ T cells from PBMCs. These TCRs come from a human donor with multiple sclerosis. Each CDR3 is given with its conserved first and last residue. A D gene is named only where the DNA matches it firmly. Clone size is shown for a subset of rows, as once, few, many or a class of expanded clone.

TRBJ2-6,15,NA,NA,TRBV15,CATSTNRAGANVLTF,TGTGCCACCAGCACTAACAGGGCCGGGGCCAACGTCCTGACTTTC
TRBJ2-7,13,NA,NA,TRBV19,CASSTQDISEQYF,TGTGCCAGTAGTACCCAAGACATCTCCGAGCAGTACTTC
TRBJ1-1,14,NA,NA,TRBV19,CASSINPENTEAFF,TGTGCCAGTAGTATAAACCCGGAGAACACTGAAGCTTTCTTT
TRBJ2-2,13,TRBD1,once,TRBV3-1,CATGQTNTGELFF,TGTGCCACGGGACAGACGAACACCGGGGAGCTGTTTTTT
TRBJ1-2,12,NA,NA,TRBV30,CAWSWQRGGYTF,TGTGCCTGGAGCTGGCAGAGAGGTGGCTACACCTTC
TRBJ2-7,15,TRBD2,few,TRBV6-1,CASSTRGVPGNEQYF,TGTGCCAGCAGTACCCGGGGGGTGCCCGGGAACGAGCAGTACTTC
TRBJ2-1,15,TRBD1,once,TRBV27,CASSVGQGAFWEQFF,TGTGCCAGCAGCGTAGGACAGGGGGCGTTTTGGGAGCAGTTCTTC
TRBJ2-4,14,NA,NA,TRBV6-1,CASASPGDKNIQYF,TGTGCCAGCGCCTCCCCAGGGGACAAAAACATTCAGTACTTC
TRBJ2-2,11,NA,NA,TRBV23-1,CASMGTGELFF,TGCGCCAGCATGGGCACCGGGGAGCTGTTTTTT
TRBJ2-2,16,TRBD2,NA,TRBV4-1,CASSQDSGTNTGELFF,TGCGCCAGCAGCCAAGATAGCGGGACGAACACCGGGGAGCTGTTTTTT
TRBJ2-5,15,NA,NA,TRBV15,CATSRDLGSQETQYF,TGTGCCACCAGCAGAGATCTCGGATCCCAAGAGACCCAGTACTTC
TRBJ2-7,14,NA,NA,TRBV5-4,CASSLPSISYEQYF,TGTGCCAGCAGCTTACCCTCAATTTCCTACGAGCAGTACTTC
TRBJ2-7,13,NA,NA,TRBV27,CASSATLSYEQYF,TGTGCCAGCAGTGCAACCCTTAGCTACGAGCAGTACTTC
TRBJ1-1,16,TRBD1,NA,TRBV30,CAWQRQGYGINTEAFF,TGTGCCTGGCAAAGACAGGGGTACGGGATTAACACTGAAGCTTTCTTT
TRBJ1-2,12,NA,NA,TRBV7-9,CASSFGWVGYTF,TGTGCCAGCAGCTTTGGGTGGGTTGGCTACACCTTC
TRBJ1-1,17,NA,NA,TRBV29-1,CSVEAQGRAGRFAEAFF,TGCAGCGTTGAAGCACAGGGTCGGGCCGGCCGTTTCGCTGAAGCTTTCTTT
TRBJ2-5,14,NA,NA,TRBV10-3,CAIKGPGYQETQYF,TGTGCCATCAAAGGACCCGGTTACCAAGAGACCCAGTACTTC
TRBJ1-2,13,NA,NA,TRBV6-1,CASNEGLIYGYTF,TGTGCCAGCAACGAGGGTTTAATATATGGCTACACCTTC
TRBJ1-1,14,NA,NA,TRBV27,CASSLWGENTEAFF,TGTGCCAGCAGTTTATGGGGGGAGAACACTGAAGCTTTCTTT
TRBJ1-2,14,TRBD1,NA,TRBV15,CATSSPGQNLGYTF,TGTGCCACCAGCAGCCCGGGACAGAATTTGGGCTACACCTTC
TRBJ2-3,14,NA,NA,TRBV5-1,CASSHSEGRDTQYF,TGCGCCAGCAGCCATTCGGAGGGCCGGGATACGCAGTATTTT
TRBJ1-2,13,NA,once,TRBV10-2,CATGQGLGEGYTF,TGCGCCACCGGCCAGGGTTTGGGGGAAGGCTACACCTTC